This TCR beta chain comes out of a study of CD8 T cells in ankylosing spondylitis. This clonotype was seen a handful of times. Its cognate antigen is unknown. Study-wide results and caveats: There was a TCR beta motif, made of fewer than 10 highly homologous variants, that appeared characteristic of ankylosing spondylitis blood.

In making TCR beta libraries, quantitative 5'-RACE with molecular barcodes was used. TCRdb analysed the 5' RACE reads with MiXCR anew, one entry per CDR3 protein. The sample comprises about 540,000 distinct CDR3 sequences, about 13% of which are singletons, and under 7.5% rests with the top ten. This receptor was taken from a male donor with ankylosing spondylitis. The specimen sequenced was blood, either unsorted or a sorted T cell fraction (not recorded which).

For the CDR3, the DNA is TGTGCCACCAGTGATCCACGGGACTCAGGCGAGACCCAGTACTTC. As protein: CATSDPRDSGETQYF. The chain joins TRBV24-1 to TRBJ2-5, with a weak D call TRBD2 (6 bases). This CDR3 spans 15 amino acids. Per the germline V gene, CDR1 is KGHDR and CDR2 is SFDVKD. The ends were cut back, 3 bases at V and 5 bases at J, with 15 bases in the middle.